This TCR beta chain was sequenced during a study of blood T cells in healthy people across ages. Study-level findings and limits: In long-lived donors, naive CD4+ cell counts and diversity exceeded those of aged donors. The unsorted PBMCs prevented any conclusive comparison of naive versus antigen-experienced cells.

Peripheral blood was drawn, around 9.4 milliliters per donor. This CDR3 is 15 amino acids long. Per the germline V gene, CDR1 is DFQATT and CDR2 is SNEGSKA (reference sequence). Unmatched junction bases numbered 6, after V lost 5 bases and J lost 4 bases. Details on this clonotype: No antigen is known for it.

Then a second PCR, running about 7 to 11 cycles, was carried out with a sample-barcoded 5' primer and a J-beta primer mix. TCRdb recomputed calls from the 5' RACE reads with MiXCR, one row per CDR3 protein. The sample has roughly 2 million distinct CDR3 sequences, less than 50% seen once. The receptor was derived from a woman between 40 and 50 years old in good health. The chain has TRBV20-1 and TRBJ2-5, with 14 nucleotides matching TRBD2. Sequencing was performed on blood. CDR3 protein: CSAQTSGGARETQYF. DNA of the CDR3: TGCAGTGCTCAGACTAGCGGGGGGGCCCGAGAGACCCAGTACTTC.